These 13 T cell receptor beta chains came from one sample sequenced in a study of patients and donors after allogeneic stem cell transplantation (dated by TCRdb to 2020 to 2021). Libraries were made using RT-PCR. Sequencing used a NextSeq 550. Using fastp at Q25 and MiXCR, TCRdb reprocessed the public reads and kept productive beta chains. All rows with the same CDR3 protein become a single entry with the most common DNA and genes. The sample has approximately 150,000 distinct CDR3 sequences on record, about a third of them singletons. Clones ranked in the top ten supply about 50% of the sample. The sequencing input was blood, either unsorted or a sorted T cell fraction (not recorded which). The receptors stem from a human donor who was either an allogeneic HSCT recipient or a stem cell or donor lymphocyte infusion donor (not recorded which). It is not recorded whose cells these are; they may come from a transplant donor.

The chain uses TRBV7-2 and TRBJ1-1; 7 bases map to TRBD1. Germline CDR1 and CDR2: SGHTA and FQGNSA. The CDR3 runs 13 residues. Unmatched junction bases numbered 4, after V lost 1 base and J lost 8 bases. The CDR3 reads CASSLGPDREAFF. The CDR3 region has the DNA TGTGCCAGCAGCTTAGGTCCGGACAGGGAAGCTTTCTTT.

This clonotype was found a few times. The chain links TRBV9 to TRBJ2-5; 10 nucleotides line up with TRBD2. V trimming: 5 bases; J trimming: 2 bases; junction bases outside the gene matches: 9. CDR3 length: 16 residues. Germline V gives CDR1 SGDLS, CDR2 YYNGEE. CDR3 DNA sequence: TGTGCCAGCAGTGAGGGTAGCGGGGGGTCACAAGAGACCCAGTACTTC. Translated, it gives CASSEGSGGSQETQYF.

V gene TRBV6-5 combines with J gene TRBJ1-3; D gene ambiguous. Germline assignment: CDR1 MNHEY and CDR2 SVGAGI. The CDR3 extends over 15 amino acids. The germline V and J ends were trimmed by 4 bases and 0 bases, with 10 bases remaining between them. CDR3 in amino acids: CASSSTAISGNTIYF. The CDR3, as DNA: TGTGCCAGCAGTTCCACAGCGATCTCTGGAAACACCATATATTTT.

This chain connects TRBV9 to TRBJ1-2; D is unresolved. The V end was cut by 3 bases, the J end by 1 base, with 10 bases between. CDR1 SGDLS and CDR2 YYNGEE come from the germline V gene. The CDR3 is made up of 14 amino acids. CDR3 sequence (DNA): TGTGCCAGCAGCGCTCGAAGCAGTAACTATGGCTACACCTTC. Its protein product is CASSARSSNYGYTF.

This clonotype was seen more than once but under ten times. The chain links TRBV5-1 to TRBJ2-1; no definite D call. Germline V gives CDR1 SGHRS, CDR2 YFSETQ. The V end lost 6 bases, the J end lost 8 bases, and 21 bases lay between the germline ends. This CDR3 is 15 amino acids long. The CDR3 loop is CASTQLGNQADEQFF. In DNA form, the CDR3 reads TGCGCCAGCACCCAGCTTGGCAACCAGGCGGATGAGCAGTTCTTC.

For this clonotype: Its ends do not fully match the called genes, so a read error is possible. The J gene is TRBJ1-3, the V gene TRBV18, with TRBD1 as a possible D gene (5 bases). The CDR3 has 15 residues. CDR1 is KGHSH, CDR2 LQKENI, per germline. The CDR3 DNA sequence: TGTGCCAGCTCGGTTGACAGCTCGTCTGAAAACACCATATATTTT. It codes for CASSVDSSSENTIYF.

The CDR3 coding sequence is TGTGCCACCAGTGATCTAGGGGCGGATGGCTACACCTTC. Residues: CATSDLGADGYTF. V is TRBV24-1 and J is TRBJ1-2, with a tentative D call TRBD1 (5 bases). Deletions cut 3 bases from V and 6 bases from J, with 10 bases between. Germline V gene lookup returns CDR1 KGHDR and CDR2 SFDVKD. The CDR3 runs 13 residues.

The J gene is TRBJ1-1, the V gene TRBV4-1, with unresolved D. CDR1 and CDR2 from the germline V gene are MGHRA and YSYEKL. V gave up 0 bases and J gave up 3 bases, with 11 bases separating them. This CDR3 is built from 15 residues. CDR3 in amino acids: CASSQEWRRDTEAFF. The CDR3 DNA follows: TGCGCCAGCAGCCAAGAATGGCGGAGGGACACTGAAGCTTTCTTT.

This clonotype was picked up a small number of times. This chain links TRBV20-1 with TRBJ1-1; D not certain. The germline gives CDR1 DFQATT, CDR2 SNEGSKA (reference sequence). There are 13 residues in the CDR3. The V and J ends lost 0 bases and 7 bases respectively, with 12 bases between them. The CDR3 loop is CSARDLVNIEAFF. The CDR3 DNA reads as TGCAGTGCTAGAGATCTCGTAAATATTGAAGCTTTCTTT.

Worth noting for this clonotype: This may stem from a read error, because a much larger clone lies one nucleotide away. This sequence joins TRBV12-3 or TRBV12-4 and TRBJ1-2, with a tentative D call TRBD1 (6 bases). The CDR3 runs to 14 residues. The CDR3 region is CTSRPPGGQYGYTF. Here the CDR3 DNA reads TGTACCAGCAGACCTCCCGGGGGGCAGTATGGCTACACCTTC.

The V call is TRBV16, the J call TRBJ2-7; 7 bases map to TRBD2. Germline lookup yields CDR1 KGHSY and CDR2 FQNENV. The CDR3 is made up of 14 amino acids. The V gene end was trimmed by 7 bases and the J gene end by 3 bases; junction bases not matched to a gene: 9. CDR3 nucleotides: TGTGCCAGCACCCTTCGGGCTAGCGGCTACGAGCAGTACGTC. Protein product: CASTLRASGYEQYV.

The J gene is TRBJ2-1, the V gene TRBV24-1; either TRBD1 or TRBD2 may supply D (6 bases each). CDR3 size: 15 residues. Trimming took off 0 bases at V and 8 bases at J, with 13 bases between the two ends. Germline CDR1 KGHDR, CDR2 SFDVKD. The CDR3: CATSDLTGRGDEQFF. CDR3 DNA: TGTGCCACCAGTGATTTGACAGGGCGCGGGGATGAGCAGTTCTTC.

The V call is TRBV3-1, the J call TRBJ1-1; a possible D gene is TRBD1 (6 bases). Trimming removed 2 bases at V and 3 bases at J, with 13 bases between. The CDR3 extends over 15 amino acids. Germline loops: CDR1 LGHDT, CDR2 YNNKEL (reference sequence). CDR3 sequence: CASSQCPGADTEAFF. Here the CDR3 DNA reads TGTGCCAGCAGCCAATGTCCAGGGGCGGACACTGAAGCTTTCTTT.